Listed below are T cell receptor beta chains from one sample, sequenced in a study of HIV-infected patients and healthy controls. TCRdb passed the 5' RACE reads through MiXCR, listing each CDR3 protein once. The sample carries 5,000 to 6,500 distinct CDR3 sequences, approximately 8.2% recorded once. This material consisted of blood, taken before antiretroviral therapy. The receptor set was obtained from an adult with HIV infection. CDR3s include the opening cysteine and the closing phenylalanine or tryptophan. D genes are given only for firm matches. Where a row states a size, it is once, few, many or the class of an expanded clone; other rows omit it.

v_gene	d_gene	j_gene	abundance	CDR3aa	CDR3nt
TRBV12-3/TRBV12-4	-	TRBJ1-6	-	CASSTEGPARNSPLHF	TGTGCCAGCAGTACCGAAGGGCCGGCCCGAAATTCACCCCTCCACTTT
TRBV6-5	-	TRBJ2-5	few	CASSPSWAVQETQYF	TGTGCCAGCAGCCCAAGTTGGGCGGTGCAGGAGACCCAGTACTTC
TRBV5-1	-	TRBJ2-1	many	CASSESGRGLNNEQFF	TGCGCCAGCAGCGAGTCAGGTCGGGGGCTCAACAATGAGCAGTTCTTC
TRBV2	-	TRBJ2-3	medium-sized	CASSAVVTASTDTQYF	TGTGCCAGCAGTGCCGTTGTTACCGCTAGCACAGATACGCAGTATTTT
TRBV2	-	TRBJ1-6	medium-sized	CASSEAGGNSPLHF	TGTGCCAGCAGTGAAGCAGGAGGCAATTCACCCCTCCACTTT
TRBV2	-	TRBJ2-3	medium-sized	CASSEGPGPDTQYF	TGTGCCAGCAGTGAGGGGCCAGGGCCAGATACGCAGTATTTT
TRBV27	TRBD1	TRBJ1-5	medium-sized	CASSAGGGLQPQHF	TGTGCCAGCAGTGCAGGGGGGGGCCTTCAGCCCCAGCATTTT
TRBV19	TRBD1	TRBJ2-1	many	CASSWAPGQGADEQFF	TGTGCCAGTAGTTGGGCCCCGGGACAGGGGGCAGATGAGCAGTTCTTC
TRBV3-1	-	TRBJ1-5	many	CASSPASDSNQPQHF	TGTGCCAGCAGCCCGGCCTCCGACAGCAATCAGCCCCAGCATTTT
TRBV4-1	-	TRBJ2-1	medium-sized	CASSRGSNEQFF	TGCGCCAGCAGCCGGGGGAGCAATGAGCAGTTCTTC
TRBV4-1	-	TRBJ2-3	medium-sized	CASSQVGTGSTDTQYF	TGCGCCAGCAGCCAAGTGGGCACGGGTAGCACAGATACGCAGTATTTT
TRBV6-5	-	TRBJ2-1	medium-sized	CASSRTESSYNEQFF	TGTGCCAGCAGTAGGACAGAAAGCTCCTACAATGAGCAGTTCTTC
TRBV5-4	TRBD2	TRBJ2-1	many	CASSPGGDNEQFF	TGTGCCAGCAGCCCGGGGGGGGACAATGAGCAGTTCTTC
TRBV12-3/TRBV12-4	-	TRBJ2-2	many	CASSGTGANTGELFF	TGTGCCAGCAGTGGGACGGGCGCGAACACCGGGGAGCTGTTTTTT
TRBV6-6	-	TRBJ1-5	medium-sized	CASSYNFYSNQPQHF	TGTGCCAGCAGTTACAACTTTTATAGCAATCAGCCCCAGCATTTT
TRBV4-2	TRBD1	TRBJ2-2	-	CASSRPGTEAGELFF	TGTGCCAGCAGCCGACCCGGGACAGAAGCCGGGGAGCTGTTTTTT
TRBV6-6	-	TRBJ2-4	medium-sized	CASVDGAKNIQYF	TGTGCCAGCGTAGACGGGGCCAAAAACATTCAGTACTTC
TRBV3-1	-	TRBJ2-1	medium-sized	CASTSQSAERYNEQFF	TGTGCCAGCACGAGCCAGTCGGCAGAAAGATACAATGAGCAGTTCTTC
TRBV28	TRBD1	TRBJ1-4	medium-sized	CASSDGTGFEKLFF	TGTGCCAGCAGTGATGGGACAGGGTTTGAAAAACTGTTTTTT
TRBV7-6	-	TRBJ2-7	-	CASSLELGNYEQYF	TGTGCCAGCAGCTTAGAGCTGGGAAACTACGAGCAGTACTTC
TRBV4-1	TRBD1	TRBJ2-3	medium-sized	CASSQDINRGASTDTQYF	TGCGCCAGCAGCCAAGATATAAACAGGGGGGCGAGCACAGATACGCAGTATTTT
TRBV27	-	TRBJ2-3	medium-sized	CASSLWGTDTQYF	TGTGCCAGCAGTTTATGGGGCACAGATACGCAGTATTTT